These T cell receptor beta chains were read from a single sample in a study of T-cell memory formation after mild COVID-19. TCRdb reprocessed the 5' RACE reads via MiXCR and lists one record per CDR3 protein. Of about 260,000 distinct CDR3 sequences in the sample, 16% were seen once. Sequencing input: PBMCs or a T cell subset sorted from them (not recorded which). The source of these receptors is a man younger than 35 who had mild COVID-19 (a few samples of this study predate the infection). Cell type and time point are not known. CDR3s include the opening cysteine and the closing phenylalanine or tryptophan.

15	TRBJ2-5	TRBV6-5	CASSYSTDLGGTQYF
14	TRBJ1-1	TRBV7-2	CASSLRGSNTEAFF
13	TRBJ2-3	TRBV19	CASSIPSTDTQYF
14	TRBJ2-1	TRBV20-1	CSADGEWGTNEQFF
16	TRBJ2-5	TRBV4-1	CASGASGGRSGGTQYF
12	TRBJ2-5	TRBV12-5	CASERPGETQYF
14	TRBJ1-2	TRBV7-2	CASSRFSGSYGYTF
16	TRBJ2-1	TRBV10-3	CAISETSGGIYNEQFF
15	TRBJ2-2	TRBV7-2	CASSLLDGYTGELFF
15	TRBJ2-5	TRBV6-6	CATDSIPGLAETQYF
15	TRBJ2-7	TRBV12-3/TRBV12-4	CASSPLWGRGYEQYF
16	TRBJ2-1	TRBV19	CASTRSPGQGYNEQFF
12	TRBJ2-5	TRBV20-1	CSASGPQKTQYF
14	TRBJ1-1	TRBV27	CASSPQRFNTEAFF
14	TRBJ2-3	TRBV20-1	CRAIPGTGPDTQYF
13	TRBJ2-1	TRBV14	CASSPPGFNEQFF
15	TRBJ1-6	TRBV3-1	CASSQGKGGYSPLHF
16	TRBJ1-1	TRBV4-3	CASSLRQGALNTEAFF
14	TRBJ1-1	TRBV3-1	CASSLTGTNTEAFF
16	TRBJ2-2	TRBV12-3/TRBV12-4	CASSPWGQVNTGELFF
16	TRBJ2-3	TRBV19	CASSMDRLAGRDTQYF
13	TRBJ2-6	TRBV5-6	CASSPGGANVLTF
16	TRBJ1-2	TRBV9	CASSVDTTDRNYGYTF
15	TRBJ2-1	TRBV4-2	CASLSGGTTYNEQFF
11	TRBJ1-2	TRBV7-9	CASGHNYGYTF
15	TRBJ1-1	TRBV9	CASSPRRVLDTEAFF
17	TRBJ1-5	TRBV28	CASSSYYRVTSNQPQHF
10	TRBJ2-4	TRBV28	CASGRNIQYF
13	TRBJ1-1	TRBV6-5	CASSYSENTEAFF
14	TRBJ2-1	TRBV6-2/TRBV6-3	CASSDPAPNNEQFF
17	TRBJ2-1	TRBV6-5	CASSTSLAGGWYNEQFF